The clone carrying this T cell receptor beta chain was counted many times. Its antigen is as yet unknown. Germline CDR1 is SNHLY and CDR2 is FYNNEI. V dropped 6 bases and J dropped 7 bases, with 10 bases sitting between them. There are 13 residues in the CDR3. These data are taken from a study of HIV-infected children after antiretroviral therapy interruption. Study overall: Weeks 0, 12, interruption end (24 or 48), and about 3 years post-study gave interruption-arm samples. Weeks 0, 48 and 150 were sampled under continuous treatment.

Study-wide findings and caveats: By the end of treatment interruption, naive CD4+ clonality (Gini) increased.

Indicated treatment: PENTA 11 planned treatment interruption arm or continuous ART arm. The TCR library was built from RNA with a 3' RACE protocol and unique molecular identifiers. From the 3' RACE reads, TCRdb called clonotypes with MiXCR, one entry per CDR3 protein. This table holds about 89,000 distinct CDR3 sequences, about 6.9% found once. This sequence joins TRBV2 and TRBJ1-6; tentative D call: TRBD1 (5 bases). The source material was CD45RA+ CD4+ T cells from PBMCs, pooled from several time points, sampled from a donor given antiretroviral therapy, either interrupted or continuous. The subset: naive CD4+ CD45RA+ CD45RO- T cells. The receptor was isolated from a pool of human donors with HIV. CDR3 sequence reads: CASRQGENSPLHF. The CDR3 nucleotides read TGTGCCAGCAGGCAGGGTGAGAATTCACCCCTCCACTTT.